This T cell receptor beta chain derives from a study of T cell repertoires in cytomegalovirus infection. Study information: Matching HLA type, along with CMV infection, was indicated by public TCR beta signatures.

TCRdb reanalysed the reads using MiXCR and keeps one entry per CDR3 protein. The sample has 160,000 or so distinct CDR3 sequences; 23% are singletons. Study-wide results and caveats: Frequencies of public TCR beta families were cumulated, and this identified carriers of CMV plus the relevant HLA.

This clonotype was seen at least ten times. Its specificity is unknown. This CDR3 comprises 12 residues. From germline, CDR1 is SGHVS and CDR2 FQNEAQ. The germline V and J ends were trimmed by 5 bases and 5 bases, with 10 bases remaining between them. The gene calls are TRBV7-8 and TRBJ2-7; possibly TRBD1 for D (6 bases). The specimen was PBMCs. The origin of this receptor is a human donor in good health (CMV status not recorded). Some clones in this sample may be carry-over from other donors' samples. In DNA, the CDR3 is TGTGCCAGCAGCCCAGGGGTAGACGAGCAGTACTTC. This gives the protein CASSPGVDEQYF. The variable domain in full, with the rest retrieved from reference TRBV7-8 and TRBJ2-7, is GAGVSQSPRYKVAKRGQDVALRCDPISGHVSLFWYQQALGQGPEFLTYFQNEAQLDKSGLPSDRFFAERPEGSVSTLKIQRTQQEDSAVYLCASSPGVDEQYFGPGTRLTVT.